Listed below are T cell receptor beta chains from one sample, sequenced in a study of technical replicates of blood from a handful of donors. Measured with immunoSEQ multiplex PCR; TCRdb has only the in-frame clones, and not every one. The sample consists of some 64,000 clones, approximately 86% of them appearing once. What was sequenced was PBMCs. The receptors come from a human donor in good health. Some clones in this sample may be carry-over from other donors' samples. Both conserved end residues are part of each CDR3. The order of the fields is V gene, clone size, J gene, D gene, CDR3 protein, CDR3 DNA. The D gene is left open where the match is weak. Clone size is given for some rows only: seen once, a few or many times, or a class if the clone is expanded.

TRBV10-3	-	TRBJ2-3	TRBD2	CAISDPGLPDTDTQYF	TGTGCCATCAGTGACCCGGGACTACCAGACACAGATACGCAGTATTTT
TRBV6-5	-	TRBJ2-3	TRBD2	CASSGGVGTDTQYF	TGTGCCAGCAGTGGGGGGGTGGGCACAGATACGCAGTATTTT
TRBV5-6	-	TRBJ1-1	TRBD1	CASRPRDRGLTEAFF	TGTGCCAGCAGGCCCCGGGACAGGGGGCTCACTGAAGCTTTCTTT
TRBV2	-	TRBJ1-5	-	CASSEGGREGQPQHF	TGTGCCAGCAGTGAAGGAGGCAGGGAGGGTCAGCCCCAGCATTTT
TRBV27	-	TRBJ2-7	-	CASLRQGSYEQYF	TGTGCCAGCTTACGGCAGGGCTCCTACGAGCAGTACTTC
TRBV6-4	-	TRBJ2-3	TRBD2	CASSDSTSGGSYF	TGTGCCAGCAGTGACTCGACCAGCGGGGGTTCGTATTTT
TRBV5-6	-	TRBJ2-3	TRBD1	CASSFGTDTSTDTQYF	TGTGCCAGCAGCTTCGGGACAGACACTAGCACAGATACGCAGTATTTT
TRBV18	-	TRBJ1-2	TRBD1	CASSPLRDRANYGYTF	TGTGCCAGCTCACCACTGCGGGACAGGGCCAACTATGGCTACACCTTC
TRBV6-1	-	TRBJ2-7	TRBD1	CASKQGYEQYF	TGTGCCAGCAAACAGGGGTACGAGCAGTACTTC
TRBV6-1	-	TRBJ1-6	-	CASSEVDYRYNSPLHF	TGTGCCAGCAGTGAAGTAGATTATCGTTATAATTCACCCCTCCACTTT
TRBV13	-	TRBJ2-1	TRBD2	CASSYRTSGKNEQFF	TGTGCCAGCAGCTATAGGACTAGCGGGAAGAATGAGCAGTTCTTC
TRBV7-2	-	TRBJ1-5	-	CASSLMLDQPQHF	TGTGCCAGCAGCTTGATGCTAGATCAGCCCCAGCATTTT
TRBV5-8	once	TRBJ2-1	TRBD1	CASLYRDRGNEQFF	TGTGCCAGCCTTTACCGGGACAGGGGGAATGAGCAGTTCTTC
TRBV29-1	-	TRBJ2-1	TRBD2	CSVANSGRAFSSYNEQFF	TGCAGCGTCGCTAATAGCGGGAGGGCCTTTAGCTCCTACAATGAGCAGTTCTTC
TRBV7-6	once	TRBJ2-7	TRBD2	CASSLVGTSEQYF	TGTGCCAGCAGCTTAGTGGGGACTAGCGAGCAGTACTTC
TRBV9	-	TRBJ2-5	-	CASSPVWRTEETQYF	TGTGCCAGCAGCCCCGTCTGGAGGACGGAGGAGACCCAGTACTTC
TRBV14	-	TRBJ2-5	TRBD1	CASSLRTGWRPETQYF	TGTGCCAGCAGCCTCCGGACAGGGTGGAGGCCAGAGACCCAGTACTTC
TRBV7-3	-	TRBJ2-3	TRBD1	CASSPTGGGTDTQYF	TGTGCCAGCAGCCCGACAGGGGGAGGCACAGATACGCAGTATTTT
TRBV4-2	-	TRBJ2-5	TRBD1	CASSRRTGGPQETQYF	TGTGCCAGCAGCCGCCGGACAGGGGGCCCCCAAGAGACCCAGTACTTC
TRBV5-6	-	TRBJ1-2	-	CASSLFVGTNYGYTF	TGTGCCAGCAGCTTGTTCGTTGGCACGAACTATGGCTACACCTTC
TRBV7-9	-	TRBJ1-2	TRBD1	CASSSDRGRANYGYTF	TGTGCCAGCAGCTCAGACAGGGGGCGAGCTAACTATGGCTACACCTTC
TRBV7-2	-	TRBJ1-6	-	CASSLAGVNSPLHF	TGTGCCAGCAGCTTAGCGGGAGTAAATTCACCCCTCCACTTT
TRBV27	-	TRBJ2-5	TRBD2	CASSWASGGFQETQYF	TGTGCCAGCAGTTGGGCCAGCGGGGGATTCCAAGAGACCCAGTACTTC
TRBV4-3	-	TRBJ1-2	-	CASSQDFGGGNGYTF	TGCGCCAGCAGCCAAGACTTCGGGGGGGGGAATGGCTACACCTTC
TRBV20-1	-	TRBJ2-5	-	CSGYREETQYF	TGCAGTGGTTACAGGGAGGAGACCCAGTACTTC
TRBV7-6	-	TRBJ2-2	TRBD2	CASSLDLRGEDTGELFF	TGTGCCAGCAGCTTAGACCTCCGGGGGGAAGACACCGGGGAGCTGTTTTTT
TRBV2	once	TRBJ2-5	-	CASSESATQETQYF	TGTGCCAGCAGTGAAAGCGCCACACAAGAGACCCAGTACTTC
TRBV6-1	-	TRBJ1-1	TRBD1	CASRQGAWDTEAFF	TGTGCCAGCAGACAGGGGGCATGGGACACTGAAGCTTTCTTT
TRBV7-2	-	TRBJ1-2	-	CASSLARSDFYGYTF	TGTGCCAGCAGCCTCGCGAGGTCCGACTTCTATGGCTACACCTTC
TRBV9	-	TRBJ2-3	-	CASSVGGAQGGTDTQYF	TGTGCCAGCAGCGTAGGGGGGGCCCAGGGGGGCACAGATACGCAGTATTTT
TRBV29-1	-	TRBJ2-5	TRBD2	CSVEVSGGRRETQYF	TGCAGCGTTGAGGTTAGCGGGGGGCGACGGGAGACCCAGTACTTC
TRBV5-6	-	TRBJ2-1	-	CASSFRVGTAYNEQFF	TGTGCCAGCAGCTTTAGGGTCGGGACTGCCTACAATGAGCAGTTCTTC
TRBV6-5	-	TRBJ2-5	TRBD2	CASSPSRTSGETQYF	TGTGCCAGCAGTCCTTCTAGGACTAGTGGAGAGACCCAGTACTTC
TRBV27	-	TRBJ2-7	TRBD1	CASSKGQAHSYEQYF	TGTGCCAGCAGTAAGGGACAGGCTCACTCCTACGAGCAGTACTTC
TRBV5-4	-	TRBJ1-3	TRBD1	CASSFGRGLGNTIYF	TGTGCCAGCAGCTTCGGCAGGGGGTTGGGAAACACCATATATTTT
TRBV7-9	-	TRBJ2-6	-	CASSLKLSGANVLTF	TGTGCCAGCAGCTTAAAGCTCTCTGGGGCCAACGTCCTGACTTTC
TRBV6-6	-	TRBJ1-5	-	CASSYGGYSNQPQHF	TGTGCCAGCAGTTACGGGGGCTATAGCAATCAGCCCCAGCATTTT
TRBV30	-	TRBJ2-1	TRBD2	CAWSSLSGINNEQFF	TGTGCCTGGAGTTCACTTAGCGGGATAAACAATGAGCAGTTCTTC
TRBV11-2	-	TRBJ2-7	-	CASSSWQSPREQYF	TGTGCCAGCAGCTCCTGGCAATCTCCGAGGGAGCAGTACTTC
TRBV7-3	once	TRBJ2-7	TRBD2	CASSPGSSGSYEQYF	TGTGCCAGCAGCCCAGGGTCTAGCGGGTCCTACGAGCAGTACTTC
TRBV7-9	-	TRBJ1-6	-	CASSLGGTDNSPLHF	TGTGCCAGCAGCTTAGGCGGGACCGATAATTCACCCCTCCACTTT
TRBV27	-	TRBJ2-2	-	CASSPPLAGTGELFF	TGTGCCAGCAGTCCCCCGTTGGCGGGCACCGGGGAGCTGTTTTTT
TRBV2	few	TRBJ2-7	-	CASSPWHEQYF	TGTGCCAGCAGCCCGTGGCACGAGCAGTACTTC
TRBV7-2	-	TRBJ1-5	TRBD1	CASSLRDRGLNQPQHF	TGTGCCAGCAGCTTAAGGGACAGGGGGCTCAATCAGCCCCAGCATTTT
TRBV27	-	TRBJ1-6	-	CASKDDQGWSPLHF	TGTGCCAGCAAAGACGACCAGGGTTGGTCACCCCTCCACTTT
TRBV7-5	-	TRBJ2-7	-	CARSLTSGNSSYEQYF	TGTGCCAGAAGCTTAACTAGCGGGAACTCCTCCTACGAGCAGTACTTC
TRBV19	-	TRBJ2-1	TRBD1	CASSMGQQNFYNEQFF	TGTGCCAGTAGTATGGGACAGCAGAACTTCTACAATGAGCAGTTCTTC
TRBV11-3	-	TRBJ2-2	TRBD1	CASSLDGTGYSGELFF	TGTGCCAGCAGCTTAGACGGGACAGGGTACAGCGGGGAGCTGTTTTTT
TRBV10-1	-	TRBJ1-2	TRBD1	CASSEGTANYGYTF	TGCGCCAGCAGTGAAGGGACAGCGAACTATGGCTACACCTTC
TRBV4-1	once	TRBJ2-1	TRBD1	CASSQGLAEPGQEYNEQFF	TGCGCCAGCAGCCAAGGTCTCGCAGAACCGGGACAGGAGTACAATGAGCAGTTCTTC
TRBV7-9	-	TRBJ2-1	-	CASSSGYNEQFF	TGTGCCAGCAGTAGCGGCTACAATGAGCAGTTCTTC
TRBV6-5	-	TRBJ2-2	-	CASRVGRVGTGELFF	TGTGCCAGCAGAGTGGGGCGAGTAGGGACCGGGGAGCTGTTTTTT
TRBV21-1	-	TRBJ1-2	-	CASSKNEDNHGYTF	TGTGCCAGCAGCAAAAACGAAGACAACCATGGCTACACCTTC
TRBV18	-	TRBJ2-1	TRBD2	CASSPLLSGDEQFF	TGTGCCAGCTCACCACTGCTCAGCGGGGACGAGCAGTTCTTC
TRBV30	-	TRBJ2-1	-	CAWSVQDEQFF	TGTGCCTGGAGTGTACAGGATGAGCAGTTCTTC
TRBV7-9	-	TRBJ1-6	-	CASSSTPTGTYSPLHF	TGTGCCAGCAGCTCCACACCCACAGGCACGTACTCACCCCTCCACTTT
TRBV6-5	-	TRBJ2-7	-	CASSYSRRASYEQYF	TGTGCCAGCAGTTACTCGAGGCGGGCCTCCTACGAGCAGTACTTC
TRBV5-1	-	TRBJ1-6	-	CASSLGQTISPLHF	TGCGCCAGCAGCTTGGGACAAACGATTTCACCCCTCCACTTT
TRBV4-2	-	TRBJ2-5	TRBD2	CASGPMGGGETQYF	TGTGCCAGCGGCCCCATGGGCGGGGGGGAGACCCAGTACTTC
TRBV6-1	-	TRBJ2-3	TRBD2	CASSQDIGGGYSDTQYF	TGTGCCAGCAGTCAAGACATCGGGGGGGGCTACTCAGATACGCAGTATTTT